One sample yielded the 32 T cell receptor beta chains listed below, sequenced in a study of regulatory T cells in long-lasting Graves disease (dated by TCRdb to the early 2020s). The time point tag for this specimen amounts to: persistent/refractory GD, antithyroid drugs over 5 years with positive TRAb. For both TCR sequencing and RNA sequencing, RNA was extracted from PBMCs in TRIzol. Libraries were made using multiplex PCR. TCRdb records Illumina HiSeq 4000 as the sequencer. TCR beta libraries were built with iRepertoire HTBI primers and Arm-PCR amplification of CDR3 regions. In TCRdb, the public reads were trimmed at Q25 with fastp and aligned with MiXCR, with productive beta chains retained. Identical CDR3 protein sequences are pooled into one entry, listed with their most common genes and DNA. This sample gives 450,000 or so distinct CDR3 sequences in total; 20% to 25% of them show up just once. The ten biggest clones cover 6.5% to 10% of the sample.

The material sequenced was peripheral blood mononuclear cells (PBMCs), taken when the disease was refractory, from a patient treated with antithyroid drugs. The receptors originated from a female donor with Graves disease.

The chain links TRBV5-4 to TRBJ2-2, with 11 bases that match TRBD2. This CDR3 contains 18 residues. V was pared by 5 bases and J by 4 bases, with 13 bases of the junction left unmatched. Per germline, CDR1 SGHNT and CDR2 YYREEE (reference sequence). CDR3 in DNA: TGTGCCAGCAGGAAGAGTACTAGCGGGAGTAGGGGCACCGGGGAGCTGTTTTTT. The encoded protein is CASRKSTSGSRGTGELFF. The variable domain in full, with the rest retrieved from reference TRBV5-4 and TRBJ2-2, is ETGVTQSPTHLIKTRGQQVTLRCSSQSGHNTVSWYQQALGQGPQFIFQYYREEENGRGNFPPRFSGLQFPNYSSELNVNALELDDSALYLCASRKSTSGSRGTGELFFGEGSRLTVL.

The chain has TRBV7-8 and TRBJ2-1; tentatively, D is TRBD2 (5 bases). The germline V and J ends were trimmed by 10 bases and 0 bases, with 22 bases remaining between them. Germline CDR1 is SGHVS and CDR2 is FQNEAQ. The CDR3 is 17 amino acids. The chain's CDR3 is CATKPYGDTSSYNEQFF. The CDR3 DNA reads as TGTGCCACCAAACCTTACGGGGATACGAGCTCCTACAATGAGCAGTTCTTC.

V usage is TRBV19 and J usage is TRBJ2-7; 9 bases fit TRBD1. The germline gives CDR1 LNHDA, CDR2 SQIVND (reference sequence). CDR3 length equals 14 residues. The V segment lost 3 bases and the J segment 2 bases; nucleotides outside the gene matches: 2. CDR3 coding DNA: TGTGCCAGTAGTATGGGGACAGGGACCTACGAGCAGTACTTC. Protein product: CASSMGTGTYEQYF.

In its sample, this clonotype was seen a few times. The chain combines TRBV10-3 with TRBJ2-2; the match to TRBD1 covers 8 bases. After removal of 4 bases from V and 6 bases from J, the junction contained 7 bases not matched to a gene. Germline V gene data show CDR1 as ENHRY and CDR2 as SYGVKD. This CDR3 is built from 15 residues. The CDR3 is CAISVNRGAAGELFF. In DNA, the CDR3 is TGTGCCATCAGTGTCAACAGGGGGGCTGCCGGGGAGCTGTTTTTT.

With regard to this clonotype: This may come from a read error, since a much larger clone is one base off. The rearrangement joins TRBV7-2 to TRBJ2-5; D tentatively reads TRBD1 or TRBD2 (6 bases each). CDR3 length: 13 residues. The germline V gene has CDR1 SGHTA and CDR2 FQGNSA. CDR3 loop: CAGSLVAKRGLYF. The CDR3 nucleotides read TGTGCCGGCAGCTTAGTCGCAAAACGGGGGCTGTACTTC. Supplemented by reference TRBV7-2 and TRBJ2-5, the full variable domain reads GAGVSQSPSNKVTEKGKDVELRCDPISGHTALYWYRQSLGQGLEFLIYFQGNSAPDKSGLPSDRFSAERTGGSVSTLTIQRTQQEDSAVYLCAGSLVAKRGLYFGPGTRLLVL.

Many counts were recorded for this clonotype. The chain carries TRBV28 and TRBJ2-7; TRBD1 aligns across 8 bases. The germline CDR1 and CDR2 sequences are MDHEN and SYDVKM. J gave up 3 bases and V 2 bases, and 9 bases lay outside the gene matches. The CDR3 loop spans 16 amino acids. The CDR3 loop is CASSLLSGGVIYEQYF. The CDR3 DNA follows: TGTGCCAGCAGTTTACTTTCAGGGGGCGTGATCTACGAGCAGTACTTC.

This clonotype was found many times. V gene TRBV6-1 combines with J gene TRBJ1-1; tentatively, D is TRBD1 (6 bases). The germline V gene has CDR1 MNHNS and CDR2 SASEGT. The CDR3 spans 15 residues. Trimming stripped 6 bases from V and 0 bases from J, with 14 bases between. The CDR3 region is CASRRTAILNTEAFF. The CDR3 bases are TGTGCCAGCAGGCGGACAGCAATCTTGAACACTGAAGCTTTCTTT.

The table lists this clonotype with many counts. This rearrangement joins TRBV2 to TRBJ2-5; 7 bases are shared with TRBD2. The CDR3 is made up of 14 amino acids. Trimming took 4 bases from V and 1 from J; bases not matched to a gene: 3. Germline lookup yields CDR1 SNHLY and CDR2 FYNNEI. CDR3 DNA: TGTGCCAGCAGTGTTGGCGGGAGCCAAGAGACCCAGTACTTC. Protein: CASSVGGSQETQYF.

The chain recombines TRBV3-1 with TRBJ1-1; D is undetermined. The CDR3 loop spans 15 amino acids. The V end was cut by 0 bases, the J end by 0 bases, with 8 bases between. Germline CDR1 and CDR2: LGHDT and YNNKEL (reference sequence). DNA of the CDR3: TGTGCCAGCAGCCAAGATCTTAGGGTGAACACTGAAGCTTTCTTT. Translation gives CASSQDLRVNTEAFF.

This clonotype was detected a few times. The V call is TRBV2, the J call TRBJ2-2; D unresolved. V shed 3 bases and J shed 4 bases, with 9 bases lying between them. Looked up from germline, CDR1 is SNHLY and CDR2 is FYNNEI. This CDR3 region has 14 residues. The CDR3 here is CASSDVRSTGELFF. CDR3 bases: TGTGCCAGCAGTGATGTGAGGAGCACCGGGGAGCTGTTTTTT.

This clonotype appeared a few times. V gene TRBV6-1 combines with J gene TRBJ2-6; D gene ambiguous. CDR3 size: 13 residues. V was cut by 8 bases and J by 3 bases, with 8 bases left in between. Germline CDR1 MNHNS, CDR2 SASEGT. The CDR3 DNA follows: TGTGCCAGCTCTACTGATGGGGCCAACGTCCTGACTTTC. Residues: CASSTDGANVLTF.

This clonotype has a count of ten or more. The chain is built from TRBV2 and TRBJ2-2; D ambiguous. Looked up from germline, CDR1 is SNHLY and CDR2 is FYNNEI. Trimming removed 7 bases at V and 6 bases at J, with 9 bases between. The CDR3 loop spans 12 amino acids. CDR3 sequence reads: CASTARAGELFF. The DNA of the CDR3 is TGTGCCAGCACGGCTCGGGCCGGGGAGCTGTTTTTT.

This clonotype has at least ten counts. The chain joins TRBV11-2 to TRBJ2-7; perhaps TRBD1 as D (6 bases). The V end was cut by 7 bases, the J end by 5 bases, with 12 bases between. CDR3 length: 12 amino acids. Germline-derived CDR1 and CDR2 are SGHAT and FQNNGV. CDR3 DNA: TGTGCCAGCACCCAGGGGTTCCACGAGCAGTACTTC. Its translation is CASTQGFHEQYF.

Ten or more counts support this clonotype. The V gene is TRBV5-1, the J gene TRBJ1-5; TRBD1 matches at 7 bases. CDR1 is SGHRS, CDR2 YFSETQ, per germline. The CDR3 has 14 residues. V dropped 1 base and J dropped 5; count of bases not matched to a gene: 3. The CDR3 loop is CASSLLGGDQPQHF. As DNA, the CDR3 is TGCGCCAGCAGCTTGTTAGGGGGCGATCAGCCCCAGCATTTT.

The table lists this clonotype with many counts. The chain joins TRBV11-2 to TRBJ2-7; D is undetermined. From germline, CDR1 is SGHAT and CDR2 FQNNGV. Trimming removed 3 bases at V and 5 bases at J, with 5 bases between. CDR3 size: 11 residues. The CDR3 loop reads CASSFVHEQYF. DNA of the CDR3: TGTGCCAGCAGCTTTGTTCACGAGCAGTACTTC.

This clonotype was picked up a small number of times. The genes are TRBV29-1 and TRBJ2-7; 8 bases are a match to TRBD1. The CDR3 runs to 13 residues. V shed 6 bases and J 2 bases; nucleotides not matched to a gene: 6. The germline gives CDR1 SQVTM, CDR2 ANQGSEA. The CDR3 sequence: CSVHYRGTYEQYF. DNA for the CDR3: TGCAGCGTACATTACAGGGGGACCTACGAGCAGTACTTC.

CDR3 in amino acids: CASSSSRNIQYF. DNA for the CDR3: TGTGCCAGCAGCTCCTCCCGAAACATTCAGTACTTC. The chain uses TRBV5-4 and TRBJ2-4; D unresolved. CDR3 length equals 12 residues. V was trimmed by 3 bases and J by 6 bases, leaving 7 bases between them. Germline CDR1 is SGHNT and CDR2 is YYREEE (reference sequence).

Ten or more counts support this clonotype. The chain carries TRBV2 and TRBJ2-7, with TRBD1 matching over 9 bases. V trimming: 3 bases; J trimming: 2 bases; junction bases outside the gene matches: 5. The V gene's germline CDR1 is SNHLY and CDR2 FYNNEI. This CDR3 has 15 residues. As DNA, the CDR3 is TGTGCCAGCAGTGAGGGACAGGGAAAACCCTACGAGCAGTACTTC. This codes for CASSEGQGKPYEQYF.

This clonotype was observed at least ten times. This chain links TRBV6-1 with TRBJ1-2, with TRBD1 as a possible D gene (6 bases). V gave up 6 bases and J gave up 7 bases, with 18 bases separating them. Germline V gene data show CDR1 as MNHNS and CDR2 as SASEGT. The CDR3 is 14 amino acids. The CDR3 spells CASSQTIGGSGYTF. The CDR3 DNA is TGTGCCAGCAGCCAGACGATAGGGGGTAGTGGCTACACCTTC.

The gene calls are TRBV7-9 and TRBJ1-5; 7 bases are a match to TRBD1. Germline V gene sequence: CDR1 SEHNR, CDR2 FQNEAQ (reference sequence). The trim removed 3 bases at V and 1 base at J, leaving 3 bases unmatched. The CDR3 loop spans 15 amino acids. The CDR3 nucleotides are TGTGCCAGCAGCTTGGAGGGACAGAGCAATCAGCCCCAGCATTTT. This encodes CASSLEGQSNQPQHF.

This chain uses TRBV20-1 with TRBJ2-1; 8 bases match TRBD2. J gave up 7 bases and V 6 bases, and 11 bases lay outside the gene matches. The CDR3 totals 14 residues. Looked up from germline, CDR1 is DFQATT and CDR2 is SNEGSKA (reference sequence). The CDR3 coding sequence is TGCAGTGCCATCGGGGGGGAGCGCCTTAATGAGCAGTTCTTC. The encoded protein is CSAIGGERLNEQFF.

This clonotype turned up a few times. V usage is TRBV12-3 or TRBV12-4 and J usage is TRBJ2-3; D uncertain. This CDR3 contains 15 residues. Trimming cost V 1 base and J 2 bases, with 10 bases left between them. This CDR3 is CASSLGQEFTDTQYF. CDR3 bases: TGTGCCAGCAGTTTAGGACAAGAATTCACAGATACGCAGTATTTT.

This clonotype was counted many times. The gene calls are TRBV4-2 and TRBJ2-5; 7 bases agree with TRBD2. The V segment lost 6 bases and the J segment 2 bases; nucleotides outside the gene matches: 6. The CDR3 contains 14 residues. Germline assignment: CDR1 LGHNA and CDR2 YNFKEQ. CDR3 in DNA: TGTGCCAGCAGTCCACTCGGGAGGCAAGAGACCCAGTACTTC. It codes for CASSPLGRQETQYF.

The CDR3 nucleotides are TGTGCCAGCAGTGCTATGACAGGGACCTTCGCTCGAAACACCATATATTTT. It translates to CASSAMTGTFARNTIYF. The V gene is TRBV2, the J gene TRBJ1-3, with 7 bases identical to TRBD1. The CDR3 has 17 amino acids. Looked up from germline, CDR1 is SNHLY and CDR2 is FYNNEI. V lost 4 bases, J lost 5 bases, and 14 bases stayed unmatched.

The chain employs TRBV5-1 and TRBJ2-2; the match to TRBD2 covers 8 bases. This CDR3 comprises 18 residues. Trimming took 4 bases from V and 0 from J; bases not matched to a gene: 11. Per the germline V gene, CDR1 is SGHRS and CDR2 is YFSETQ. Here the CDR3 DNA reads TGCGCCAGCAGCCCCCGAGTGGGCGGGAGGCCGAACACCGGGGAGCTGTTTTTT. Its protein product is CASSPRVGGRPNTGELFF.

The sample holds a few counts of this clonotype. V usage is TRBV28 and J usage is TRBJ2-5, with 12 bases identical to TRBD2. Trimming cost V 5 bases and J 5 bases; bases outside gene matches: 9. Germline V gene lookup returns CDR1 MDHEN and CDR2 SYDVKM. The length of the CDR3 is 16 residues. The CDR3 DNA is TGTGCCAGCAGTATCCCCCGACTAGCGGGAGAGGAGACCCAGTACTTC. It translates to CASSIPRLAGEETQYF.

J is TRBJ2-7 and V is TRBV28; TRBD1 aligns across 10 bases. CDR1 is MDHEN and CDR2 is SYDVKM in the germline V gene. The V and J ends lost 6 bases and 6 bases, in that order; junction bases with no gene match: 14. The CDR3 spans 16 residues. CDR3 protein: CASSRSVGTGDREQYF. In DNA, the CDR3 is TGTGCCAGCAGCCGTAGCGTCGGGACAGGGGACCGCGAGCAGTACTTC.

This clonotype was counted only a few times. A much more abundant neighbour one base away suggests this may be a read error. The CDR3 reads CASSGTGGLFF. The CDR3 nucleotides are TGTGCCAGCAGCGGGACCGGGGGGCTGTTTTTT. V usage is TRBV5-4 and J usage is TRBJ2-2; D possibly corresponds to TRBD2 (6 bases). Looked up from germline, CDR1 is SGHNT and CDR2 is YYREEE (reference sequence). CDR3 length equals 11 residues.

This clonotype was seen ten or more times. The J gene is TRBJ2-5, the V gene TRBV11-1, with D maybe TRBD1 (5 bases). Germline V gene data show CDR1 as SGHAT and CDR2 as FQDESV (reference sequence). The CDR3 has 17 amino acids. V lost 5 bases and J lost 3, with 22 bases in between. The CDR3 sequence: CASSPRLWPDREETQYF. Written as DNA, the CDR3 is TGTGCCAGCAGCCCGCGCCTTTGGCCTGACAGAGAAGAGACCCAGTACTTC.

The chain has TRBV30 and TRBJ2-2, with D perhaps TRBD1 (5 bases). This CDR3 is 14 amino acids long. The germline gives CDR1 GTSNPN, CDR2 SVGIG (reference sequence). Trimming pared 4 bases from V and 0 bases from J, leaving 9 bases between. CDR3 sequence: CAWNRIANTGELFF. CDR3 in DNA: TGTGCCTGGAACAGGATCGCGAACACCGGGGAGCTGTTTTTT.

The rearrangement uses TRBV7-6 and TRBJ2-2; 7 positions agree with TRBD1. This CDR3 region has 14 residues. The V and J ends lost 4 bases and 5 bases, in that order; junction bases with no gene match: 4. In germline, CDR1 is SGHVS, CDR2 FNYEAQ. The CDR3 DNA is TGTGCCAGCAGCTACTCCAGGGGGACCGGGGAGCTGTTTTTT. Translated, it gives CASSYSRGTGELFF.

The chain is built from TRBV11-2 and TRBJ2-7; D not resolved. Trimming shortened V by 1 base and J by 2 bases, and 9 bases separated the two germline ends. In germline, CDR1 is SGHAT, CDR2 FQNNGV. CDR3 size: 14 residues. The CDR3 DNA sequence: TGTGCCAGCAGCTTAGTGCAGGCCGCCTACGAGCAGTACTTC. Translation gives CASSLVQAAYEQYF.